The 12 T cell receptor beta chains reported below all come from one sample, sequenced in a study of blood T cell repertoires in COVID-19. Libraries were prepared by immunoSEQ multiplex PCR; TCRdb keeps only in-frame clonotypes and omits some of them. The sample has about 220,000 clones, 80% to 90% seen once. The source material was peripheral blood. The receptors here all came from a man aged 35 to 55 who had recovered from COVID-19.

The V call is TRBV6-5, the J call TRBJ2-5; D possibly corresponds to TRBD2 (7 bases). This CDR3 spans 14 amino acids. CDR1 and CDR2 from the germline V gene are MNHEY and SVGAGI. The V end lost 2 bases, the J end lost 4 bases, and 11 bases lay between the germline ends. For the CDR3, the DNA is TGTGCCAGCAGTTACGGGGGAGGGGGAGAGACCCAGTACTTC. The encoded protein is CASSYGGGGETQYF.

This rearrangement joins TRBV3-1 (or the pseudogene TRBV3-2) to TRBJ2-7; 10 bases are a match to TRBD2. Germline values: CDR1 LGHDT, CDR2 YNNKEL (reference sequence). CDR3 length equals 15 residues. V lost 4 bases to trimming and J lost 3 bases; unmatched junction nucleotides: 6. As DNA, the CDR3 is TGTGCCAGCAGCCCTCAAACTAGCGGGGTCTACGAGCAGTACTTC. This codes for CASSPQTSGVYEQYF.

The chain links TRBV10-1 to TRBJ1-1; 11 bases fit TRBD1. The junction had 5 bases not matched to a gene; V was cut back by 5 bases and J by 3 bases. The CDR3 is 15 residues long. The germline CDR1 and CDR2 sequences are WNHNN and SYGVQD (reference sequence). The CDR3 nucleotides are TGCGCCAGCAGTCCCGGGACAGGGGGGTACACTGAAGCTTTCTTT. Translating gives CASSPGTGGYTEAFF.

The CDR3 nucleotides read TGTGCCAGTAGTATAGAATCCGGGGGTCTCCCATACAATGAGCAGTTCTTC. This encodes CASSIESGGLPYNEQFF. The chain links TRBV19 to TRBJ2-1, with D perhaps TRBD2 (6 bases). Per germline, CDR1 LNHDA and CDR2 SQIVND (reference sequence). The CDR3 extends over 17 amino acids. V gave up 0 bases and J gave up 4 bases, with 16 bases separating them.

The gene calls are TRBV30 and TRBJ1-2; TRBD1 matches 7 bases. Trimming took 1 base from V and 10 from J; bases not matched to a gene: 6. The CDR3 has 12 amino acids. Germline V gene lookup returns CDR1 GTSNPN and CDR2 SVGIG (reference sequence). The CDR3 spells CAWSAQGEDYTF. The CDR3 region has the DNA TGTGCCTGGAGTGCCCAGGGGGAAGACTACACCTTC.

The CDR3 DNA sequence: TGTGCCAGTAGTAGCCAGGCGAACACTGAAGCTTTCTTT. Translating it yields CASSSQANTEAFF. The chain is built from TRBV19 and TRBJ1-1; no reliable D call. The V end lost 4 bases, the J end lost 1 base, and 7 bases lay between the germline ends. CDR1 and CDR2 from the germline V gene are LNHDA and SQIVND (reference sequence). This CDR3 has 13 residues.

The chain carries TRBV3-1 (or the pseudogene TRBV3-2) and TRBJ2-3; D is perhaps TRBD2 (7 bases). Per germline, CDR1 LGHDT and CDR2 YNNKEL (reference sequence). The ends were cut back, 3 bases at V and 3 bases at J, with 16 bases in the middle. The CDR3 runs 16 residues. CDR3 bases: TGTGCCAGCAGCCAGCGTGGGGGAGGGGGAACAGATACGCAGTATTTT. Translated, it gives CASSQRGGGGTDTQYF.

V and J are TRBV5-4 and TRBJ1-5; the D gene is possibly TRBD1 (5 bases). The V and J ends lost 7 bases and 5 bases respectively, with 10 bases between them. The CDR3 consists of 12 residues. Looked up from germline, CDR1 is SGHNT and CDR2 is YYREEE (reference sequence). The CDR3 coding sequence is TGTGCCAGCTCACAGGATCATCAGCCCCAGCATTTT. This codes for CASSQDHQPQHF.

This clone was seen only a few times. The chain employs TRBV6-6 and TRBJ2-7; no clear D gene. Germline V gene sequence: CDR1 MNHNY, CDR2 SVGAGI (reference sequence). Trimming shortened V by 2 bases and J by 0 bases, and 11 bases separated the two germline ends. The CDR3 loop spans 15 amino acids. The CDR3 DNA sequence: TGTGCCAGCAGTTACGAGTCGGTGAGCTCCTACGAGCAGTACTTC. Translating gives CASSYESVSSYEQYF.

The rearrangement joins TRBV9 to TRBJ2-5; 11 bases fit TRBD1. CDR1 and CDR2 (germline): SGDLS, YYNGEE. Trimming took 6 bases from V and 3 from J; bases not matched to a gene: 7. The CDR3 runs 15 residues. The CDR3 region is CASTPGTGGKETQYF. CDR3 DNA: TGTGCCAGCACCCCCGGGACAGGGGGGAAAGAGACCCAGTACTTC.

A word on this clone: A much larger clone differs from this one at a single base, so this may be a read error. Other DNA sequences in this sample translate to the same CDR3. The chain recombines TRBV16 with TRBJ1-2, with TRBD1 identical over 9 bases. J gave up 2 bases and V 4 bases, and 5 bases lay outside the gene matches. In germline, CDR1 is KGHSY, CDR2 FQNENV. The CDR3 totals 15 residues. The CDR3 sequence: CASSLGTGLNYGYTF. The CDR3 DNA reads TGTGCCAGCAGCCTCGGGACAGGGCTAAACTATGGCTACACCTTC.

The chain recombines TRBV11-3 with TRBJ2-1, with a possible D match to TRBD2 (5 bases). The length of the CDR3 is 12 residues. V gave up 0 bases and J gave up 14 bases, with 11 bases separating them. CDR1 SGHNT and CDR2 YENEEA come from the germline V gene. Written as DNA, the CDR3 is TGTGCCAGCAGCTTAGACCCTCCCGGGGAGTTCTTC. Its translation: CASSLDPPGEFF.